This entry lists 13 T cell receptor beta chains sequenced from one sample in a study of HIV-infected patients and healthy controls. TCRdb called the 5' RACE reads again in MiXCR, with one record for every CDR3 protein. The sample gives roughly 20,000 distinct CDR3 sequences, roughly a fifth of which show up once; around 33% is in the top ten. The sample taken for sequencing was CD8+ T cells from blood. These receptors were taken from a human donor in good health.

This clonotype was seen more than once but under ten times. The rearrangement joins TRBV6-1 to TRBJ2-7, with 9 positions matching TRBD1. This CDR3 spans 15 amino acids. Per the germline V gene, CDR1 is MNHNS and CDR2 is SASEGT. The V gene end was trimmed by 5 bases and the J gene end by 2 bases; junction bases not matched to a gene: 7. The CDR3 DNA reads TGTGCCAGCAGTCTCGGGACAGGGCCCACCTACGAGCAGTACTTC. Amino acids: CASSLGTGPTYEQYF.

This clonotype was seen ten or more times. CDR3 sequence: CASSYGDLNEQFF. CDR3 nucleotides: TGTGCCAGCAGTTACGGGGACCTCAATGAGCAGTTCTTC. The chain couples TRBV6-2 or TRBV6-3 to TRBJ2-1; TRBD1 or TRBD2 may be the D gene (5 bases each). The CDR3 runs 13 residues. CDR1 is MNHEY and CDR2 is SVGEGT in the germline V gene. V was trimmed by 2 bases and J by 6 bases, leaving 8 bases between them.

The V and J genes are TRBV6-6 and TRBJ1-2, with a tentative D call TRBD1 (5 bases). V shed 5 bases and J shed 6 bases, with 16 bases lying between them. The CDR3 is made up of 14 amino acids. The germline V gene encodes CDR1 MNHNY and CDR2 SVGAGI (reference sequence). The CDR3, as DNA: TGTGCCAGCAGTCCTTTCCGGACAACTGATGGCTACACCTTC. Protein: CASSPFRTTDGYTF.

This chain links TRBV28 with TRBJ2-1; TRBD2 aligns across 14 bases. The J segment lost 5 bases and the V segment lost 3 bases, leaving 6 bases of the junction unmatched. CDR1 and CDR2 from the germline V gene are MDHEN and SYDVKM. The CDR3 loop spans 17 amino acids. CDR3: CASSFGGLAGAHNEQFF. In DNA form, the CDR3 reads TGTGCCAGCAGTTTTGGGGGACTAGCGGGAGCCCACAATGAGCAGTTCTTC.

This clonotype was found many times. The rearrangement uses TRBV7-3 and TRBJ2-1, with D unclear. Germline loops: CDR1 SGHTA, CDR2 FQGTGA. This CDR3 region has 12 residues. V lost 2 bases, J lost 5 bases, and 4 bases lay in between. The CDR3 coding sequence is TGTGCCAGCAGCTTAGGGAACAATGAGCAGTTCTTC. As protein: CASSLGNNEQFF.

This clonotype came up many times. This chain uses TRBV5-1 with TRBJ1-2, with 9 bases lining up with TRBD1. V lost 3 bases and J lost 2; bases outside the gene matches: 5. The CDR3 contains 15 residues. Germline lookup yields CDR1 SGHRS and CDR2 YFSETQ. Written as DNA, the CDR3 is TGCGCCAGCAGCTCCTGGACAGGGGACAACTATGGCTACACCTTC. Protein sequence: CASSSWTGDNYGYTF.

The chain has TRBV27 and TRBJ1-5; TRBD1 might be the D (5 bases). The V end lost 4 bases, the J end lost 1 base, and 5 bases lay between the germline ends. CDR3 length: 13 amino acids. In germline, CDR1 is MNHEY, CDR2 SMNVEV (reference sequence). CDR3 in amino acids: CASSWDSNQPQHF. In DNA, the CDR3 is TGTGCCAGCAGTTGGGACAGCAATCAGCCCCAGCATTTT.

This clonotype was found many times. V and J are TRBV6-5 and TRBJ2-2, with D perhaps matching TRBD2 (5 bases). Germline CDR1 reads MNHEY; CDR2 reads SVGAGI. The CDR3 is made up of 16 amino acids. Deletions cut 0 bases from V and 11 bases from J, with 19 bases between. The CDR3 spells CASSYSSQQLTIELFF. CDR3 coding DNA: TGTGCCAGCAGTTACTCGAGTCAACAGTTGACTATTGAGCTGTTTTTT.

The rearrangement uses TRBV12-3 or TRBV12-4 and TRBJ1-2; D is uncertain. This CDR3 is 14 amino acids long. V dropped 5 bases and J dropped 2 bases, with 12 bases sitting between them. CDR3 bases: TGTGCCAGCAGTCCCCCGACGGAAAACTATGGCTACACCTTC. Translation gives CASSPPTENYGYTF.

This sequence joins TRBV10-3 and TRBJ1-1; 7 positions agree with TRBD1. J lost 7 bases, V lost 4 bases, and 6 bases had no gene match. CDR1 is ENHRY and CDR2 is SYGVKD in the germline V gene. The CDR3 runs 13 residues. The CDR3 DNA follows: TGTGCCATCAGTGGTGAGGGGGCTAGTGAAGCTTTCTTT. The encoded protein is CAISGEGASEAFF.

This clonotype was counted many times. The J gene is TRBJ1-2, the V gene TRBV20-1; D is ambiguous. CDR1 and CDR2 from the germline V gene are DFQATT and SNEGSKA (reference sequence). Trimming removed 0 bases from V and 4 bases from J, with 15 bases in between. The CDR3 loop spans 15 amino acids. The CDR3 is CSAREYDRGSYGYTF. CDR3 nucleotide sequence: TGCAGTGCTAGAGAATATGATCGGGGATCCTATGGCTACACCTTC.

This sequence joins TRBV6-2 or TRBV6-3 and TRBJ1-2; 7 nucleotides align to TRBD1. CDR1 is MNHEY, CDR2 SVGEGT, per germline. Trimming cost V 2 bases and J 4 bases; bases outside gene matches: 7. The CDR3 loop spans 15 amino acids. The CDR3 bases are TGTGCCAGCAGTTACCTTCCGGGACAGATCTATGGCTACACCTTC. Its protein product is CASSYLPGQIYGYTF.

Here the CDR3 DNA reads TGTGCCAGTATGCCCCTGAGGGCCGGGGAGCTGTTTTTT. This sequence encodes CASMPLRAGELFF. This rearrangement joins TRBV19 to TRBJ2-2, with D maybe TRBD2 (5 bases). Germline values: CDR1 LNHDA, CDR2 SQIVND (reference sequence). The germline V and J ends were trimmed by 7 bases and 6 bases, with 12 bases remaining between them. There are 13 residues in the CDR3.